Following are 30 T cell receptor beta chains from one sample sequenced in a study of T cell responses to AZD1222 COVID-19 vaccine. Clones were read by immunoSEQ multiplex PCR, and TCRdb kept only the in-frame ones, dropping some. This sample carries around 160,000 clones, about 87% of them seen once, and the ten largest clones take roughly 15%. Sequences were derived from peripheral blood, sampled on day 0 of AZD1222 vaccination. Receptors originate from an adult in good health.

The J gene is TRBJ2-5, the V gene TRBV3-1 (or the pseudogene TRBV3-2); D is perhaps TRBD1 or TRBD2 (5 bases each). The V end lost 4 bases, the J end lost 2 bases, and 14 bases lay between the germline ends. Germline V lookup: CDR1 LGHDT, CDR2 YNNKEL (reference sequence). This CDR3 has 15 amino acids. The CDR3 sequence: CASSLRGAAQETQYF. The DNA for the CDR3 is TGTGCCAGCAGCCTCCGGGGCGCGGCACAAGAGACCCAGTACTTC.

The rearrangement uses TRBV9 and TRBJ1-2, with D tentatively TRBD1 (6 bases). V was cut by 0 bases and J by 5 bases, with 14 bases left in between. The CDR3 length is 15 residues. In germline, CDR1 is SGDLS, CDR2 YYNGEE. CDR3 loop: CASSVAPGAQYGYTF. In DNA form, the CDR3 reads TGTGCCAGCAGCGTAGCTCCGGGGGCGCAGTATGGCTACACCTTC.

J is TRBJ1-5 and V is TRBV19; D unresolved. V gave up 11 bases and J gave up 0 bases, with 17 bases separating them. The CDR3 sequence is 15 residues long. CDR1 is LNHDA, CDR2 SQIVND, per germline (reference sequence). CDR3: CASRTQLYSNQPQHF. Here the CDR3 DNA reads TGTGCCTCCCGGACCCAACTATATAGCAATCAGCCCCAGCATTTT.

V usage is TRBV18 and J usage is TRBJ1-6, with no clear D. Germline values: CDR1 KGHSH, CDR2 LQKENI. Trimming took off 3 bases at V and 4 bases at J, with 10 bases between the two ends. This CDR3 contains 15 residues. CDR3 bases: TGTGCCAGCTCACCGGTACAGAATTATAATTCACCCCTCCACTTT. It translates to CASSPVQNYNSPLHF.

The chain joins TRBV30 to TRBJ1-4; unclear D gene. Germline CDR1 and CDR2: GTSNPN and SVGIG (reference sequence). V was shortened by 2 bases and J by 8 bases, with 15 bases between the two germline ends. There are 14 residues in the CDR3. CDR3 protein: CAWSRNSLQEKLFF. As DNA, the CDR3 is TGTGCCTGGAGTAGAAACAGCCTCCAGGAAAAACTGTTTTTT.

The gene calls are TRBV27 and TRBJ1-5; D possibly corresponds to TRBD1 (5 bases). The CDR3 extends over 14 amino acids. In germline, CDR1 is MNHEY, CDR2 SMNVEV (reference sequence). Trimming removed 4 bases from V and 3 bases from J, with 10 bases in between. Here the CDR3 DNA reads TGTGCCAGCAGTTACGGGGGATTCAATCAGCCCCAGCATTTT. Protein sequence: CASSYGGFNQPQHF.

The rearrangement uses TRBV7-9 and TRBJ1-5, with D uncertain. The germline V gene encodes CDR1 SEHNR and CDR2 FQNEAQ (reference sequence). The CDR3 is 13 amino acids. Trimming shortened V by 0 bases and J by 5 bases, and 5 bases separated the two germline ends. The CDR3 region has the DNA TGTGCCAGCAGCTTAGCGCAGGATCAGCCCCAGCATTTT. This sequence encodes CASSLAQDQPQHF.

This clone was detected only once. The genes are TRBV28 and TRBJ1-2, with D uncertain. V gave up 5 bases and J gave up 3 bases, with 10 bases separating them. The CDR3 covers 13 residues. Germline V gene sequence: CDR1 MDHEN, CDR2 SYDVKM. The CDR3 region is CASSPSSDYGYTF. Written as DNA, the CDR3 is TGTGCCAGCAGTCCCTCGAGCGACTATGGCTACACCTTC.

CDR3 amino acids: CACNRQPLGYTF. The DNA of the CDR3 is TGTGCCTGTAACCGACAGCCTTTAGGCTACACCTTC. This chain uses TRBV30 with TRBJ1-2; weak D call: TRBD1 (5 bases). V lost 6 bases, J lost 8 bases, and 16 bases lay in between. The CDR3 spans 12 residues. Looked up from germline, CDR1 is GTSNPN and CDR2 is SVGIG (reference sequence).

The gene calls are TRBV5-5 and TRBJ1-5; D is unclear. V lost 0 bases, J lost 5 bases, and 6 bases lay in between. The CDR3 sequence is 13 residues long. The germline V gene encodes CDR1 SGHKS and CDR2 YYEKEE (reference sequence). The CDR3 DNA is TGTGCCAGCAGCTTGGCCTTGGATCAGCCCCAGCATTTT. It encodes CASSLALDQPQHF.

The gene calls are TRBV7-2 and TRBJ2-7; unclear D gene. Between the trimmed V and J ends, which lost 0 bases and 0 bases, there was a span of 9 bases. The CDR3 is 15 residues long. Germline CDR1 reads SGHTA; CDR2 reads FQGNSA. The CDR3 bases are TGTGCCAGCAGCTTAGCCGGTGGAGTCTCCTACGAGCAGTACTTC. Translating gives CASSLAGGVSYEQYF.

In this sample, this clone turned up once. The V call is TRBV18, the J call TRBJ2-1; TRBD2 matches at 7 bases. V dropped 3 bases and J dropped 7; count of bases not matched to a gene: 12. Germline CDR1 KGHSH, CDR2 LQKENI. The CDR3 extends over 16 amino acids. The chain's CDR3 is CASSPSTAVGGNEQFF. The CDR3 bases are TGTGCCAGCTCACCTTCGACTGCCGTGGGAGGGAATGAGCAGTTCTTC.

In its sample, this clone was seen a few times. The chain recombines TRBV18 with TRBJ1-1; 8 bases line up with TRBD1. The CDR3 totals 15 residues. The V and J ends lost 2 bases and 6 bases, in that order; junction bases with no gene match: 8. Looked up from germline, CDR1 is KGHSH and CDR2 is LQKENI. CDR3 bases: TGTGCCAGCTCACCAAGCGCAGGGGGCACGGCTGAAGCTTTCTTT. Its protein is CASSPSAGGTAEAFF.

The count of this clone is one. The gene calls are TRBV5-6 and TRBJ2-3; 8 bases are a match to TRBD2. This CDR3 has 14 amino acids. V gave up 4 bases and J gave up 5 bases; unmatched junction bases: 6. Germline lookup yields CDR1 SGHDT and CDR2 YYEEEE. This CDR3 reads CASSNAGGIDTQYF. CDR3 nucleotides: TGTGCCAGCAGCAACGCGGGGGGCATAGATACGCAGTATTTT.

The V call is TRBV6-5, the J call TRBJ1-3; D might be TRBD1 (5 bases). The CDR3 runs 15 residues. V dropped 2 bases and J dropped 4 bases, with 12 bases sitting between them. Germline CDR1 is MNHEY and CDR2 is SVGAGI. The DNA for the CDR3 is TGTGCCAGCAGTTACGGTATAGGGGCAGGAAACACCATATATTTT. Its translation: CASSYGIGAGNTIYF.

The chain has TRBV7-2 and TRBJ2-1; D gene unclear. Germline lookup yields CDR1 SGHTA and CDR2 FQGNSA. V was clipped by 6 bases and J by 7 bases, with 10 bases between them. This CDR3 region has 12 residues. Here the CDR3 reads CASRSGPNEQFF. In DNA form, the CDR3 reads TGTGCCAGCAGGTCAGGACCGAATGAGCAGTTCTTC. Based on the CDR3 plus reference TRBV7-2 and TRBJ2-1, the full variable domain is GAGVSQSPSNKVTEKGKDVELRCDPISGHTALYWYRQSLGQGLEFLIYFQGNSAPDKSGLPSDRFSAERTGGSVSTLTIQRTQQEDSAVYLCASRSGPNEQFFGPGTRLTVL.

The count of this clone is one. The chain links TRBV19 to TRBJ1-5, with TRBD1 matching over 7 bases. CDR1 LNHDA and CDR2 SQIVND come from the germline V gene (reference sequence). Germline trimming cut 3 bases from V and 4 bases from J; bases unmatched to any gene: 6. This CDR3 region has 15 residues. CDR3 in DNA: TGTGCCAGTAGTATCGGACAGGTGTTTAATCAGCCCCAGCATTTT. Protein product: CASSIGQVFNQPQHF.

The chain couples TRBV6-5 to TRBJ1-1, with 9 bases aligning to TRBD1. V lost 5 bases to trimming and J lost 1 base; unmatched junction nucleotides: 5. CDR1 and CDR2 (germline): MNHEY, SVGAGI. There are 15 residues in the CDR3. CDR3 in amino acids: CASSTGGGTNTEAFF. CDR3 coding DNA: TGTGCCAGCAGTACAGGGGGCGGGACGAACACTGAAGCTTTCTTT.

The J gene is TRBJ1-6, the V gene TRBV27; perhaps TRBD1 as D (5 bases). The CDR3 consists of 14 residues. With 5 bases removed from V and 10 bases from J, the gap between germline ends came to 15 bases. Per the germline V gene, CDR1 is MNHEY and CDR2 is SMNVEV (reference sequence). The DNA for the CDR3 is TGTGCCAGCAGTGAGGGACCGGGCGGCTCACCCCTCCACTTT. This sequence encodes CASSEGPGGSPLHF.

This chain links TRBV19 with TRBJ2-2; D uncertain. The CDR3 totals 16 residues. V lost 3 bases, J lost 5 bases, and 16 bases lay in between. CDR1 LNHDA and CDR2 SQIVND come from the germline V gene (reference sequence). CDR3 sequence: CASSMRRGDETGELFF. For the CDR3, the DNA is TGTGCCAGTAGTATGCGACGAGGAGACGAGACCGGGGAGCTGTTTTTT.

This rearrangement joins TRBV2 to TRBJ2-2, with D unclear. Deletions cut 7 bases from V and 5 bases from J, with 11 bases between. There are 13 residues in the CDR3. Germline assignment: CDR1 SNHLY and CDR2 FYNNEI. CDR3 protein: CASIPGVTGELFF. As DNA, the CDR3 is TGTGCCAGCATCCCCGGCGTTACCGGGGAGCTGTTTTTT.

The chain is built from TRBV5-6 and TRBJ1-2; 11 nucleotides match TRBD1. CDR1 SGHDT and CDR2 YYEEEE come from the germline V gene. The CDR3 is 16 amino acids. Trimming took 3 bases from V and 1 from J; bases not matched to a gene: 5. CDR3 nucleotides: TGTGCCAGCAGCTGGGACAGGGGGAACGTTAACTATGGCTACACCTTC. It is translated as CASSWDRGNVNYGYTF.

CDR3 sequence reads: CASSHHGALNYGYTF. The CDR3 DNA follows: TGTGCCAGCAGCCACCACGGGGCTCTTAACTATGGCTACACCTTC. The V gene is TRBV3-1 (or the pseudogene TRBV3-2), the J gene TRBJ1-2; maybe TRBD1 (5 bases). Trimming cost V 3 bases and J 1 base, with 12 bases left between them. Germline V gene data show CDR1 as LGHDT and CDR2 as YNNKEL (reference sequence). The CDR3 is made up of 15 amino acids.

This chain links TRBV7-2 with TRBJ2-3; the match to TRBD1 covers 9 bases. The J segment lost 4 bases and the V segment lost 5 bases, leaving 10 bases of the junction unmatched. The V gene's germline CDR1 is SGHTA and CDR2 FQGNSA. The CDR3 runs 16 residues. The CDR3 DNA follows: TGTGCCAGCAGCATATACCGGGACAGGGTGGCAGATACGCAGTATTTT. This gives the protein CASSIYRDRVADTQYF.

The rearrangement uses TRBV19 and TRBJ2-5; 8 nucleotides align to TRBD1. From germline, CDR1 is LNHDA and CDR2 SQIVND (reference sequence). V lost 5 bases, J lost 5 bases, and 13 bases stayed unmatched. The length of the CDR3 is 16 residues. CDR3 residues: CASSSQDRGGGETQYF. CDR3 coding DNA: TGTGCCAGTAGTTCACAAGACAGGGGCGGAGGGGAGACCCAGTACTTC.

The chain carries TRBV2 and TRBJ1-2; TRBD1 matches 7 bases. There are 14 residues in the CDR3. The V gene's germline CDR1 is SNHLY and CDR2 FYNNEI. Unmatched junction bases numbered 7, after V lost 4 bases and J lost 5 bases. DNA for the CDR3: TGTGCCAGCAGTGTAATGACAGGGCCATATGGCTACACCTTC. This codes for CASSVMTGPYGYTF.

The rearrangement uses TRBV7-2 and TRBJ1-2; TRBD1 is a possible D gene (5 bases). Germline assignment: CDR1 SGHTA and CDR2 FQGNSA. The CDR3 totals 14 residues. V shed 3 bases and J shed 3 bases, with 11 bases lying between them. For the CDR3, the DNA is TGTGCCAGCAGCTTTGCGGGGGGTGACTATGGCTACACCTTC. It is translated as CASSFAGGDYGYTF.

In its sample, this clone was seen once. V gene TRBV7-2 combines with J gene TRBJ1-1, with a weak D call TRBD1 (5 bases). The CDR3 loop spans 13 amino acids. Looked up from germline, CDR1 is SGHTA and CDR2 is FQGNSA. Trimming took 5 bases from V and 2 from J, leaving 9 bases between them. CDR3 in amino acids: CASSQGRNTEAFF. CDR3 DNA sequence: TGTGCCAGCAGCCAGGGACGAAACACTGAAGCTTTCTTT.

The chain links TRBV28 to TRBJ1-6; the D gene is possibly TRBD1 (5 bases). This CDR3 has 15 residues. V lost 5 bases and J 10 bases, leaving 18 bases between the germline ends. Germline V gene sequence: CDR1 MDHEN, CDR2 SYDVKM. CDR3 loop: CASSQTDRDSSPLHF. CDR3 DNA: TGTGCCAGCAGTCAGACAGATCGCGACAGCTCACCCCTCCACTTT.

This chain connects TRBV2 to TRBJ1-5; 10 bases align to TRBD1. Trimming took 8 bases from V and 0 from J; bases not matched to a gene: 10. In germline, CDR1 is SNHLY, CDR2 FYNNEI. The CDR3 length is 17 residues. The CDR3 nucleotides read TGTGCCAGCCGCGCAAGACAGGGGGCCGATAGCAATCAGCCCCAGCATTTT. It encodes CASRARQGADSNQPQHF.